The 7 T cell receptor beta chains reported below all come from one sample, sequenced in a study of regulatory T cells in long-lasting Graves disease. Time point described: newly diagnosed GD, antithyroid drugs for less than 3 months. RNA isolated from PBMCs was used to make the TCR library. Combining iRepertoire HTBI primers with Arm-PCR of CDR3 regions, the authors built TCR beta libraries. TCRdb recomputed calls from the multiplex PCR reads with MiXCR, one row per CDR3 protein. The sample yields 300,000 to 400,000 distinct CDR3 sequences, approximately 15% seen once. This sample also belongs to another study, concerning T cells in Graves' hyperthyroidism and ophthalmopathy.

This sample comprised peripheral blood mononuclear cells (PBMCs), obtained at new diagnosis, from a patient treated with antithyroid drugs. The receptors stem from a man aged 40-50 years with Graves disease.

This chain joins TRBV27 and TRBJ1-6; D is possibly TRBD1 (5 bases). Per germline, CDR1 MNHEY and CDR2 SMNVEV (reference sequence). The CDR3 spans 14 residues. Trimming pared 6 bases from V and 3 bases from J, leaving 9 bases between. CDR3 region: CASRAGFYNSPLHF. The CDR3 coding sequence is TGTGCCAGCAGAGCAGGGTTCTATAATTCACCCCTCCACTTT.

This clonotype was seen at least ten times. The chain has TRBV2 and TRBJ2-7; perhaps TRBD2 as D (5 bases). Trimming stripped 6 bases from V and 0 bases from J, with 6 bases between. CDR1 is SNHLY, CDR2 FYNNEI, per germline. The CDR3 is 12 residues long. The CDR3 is CASREDSYEQYF. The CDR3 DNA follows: TGTGCCAGCAGGGAGGACTCCTACGAGCAGTACTTC.

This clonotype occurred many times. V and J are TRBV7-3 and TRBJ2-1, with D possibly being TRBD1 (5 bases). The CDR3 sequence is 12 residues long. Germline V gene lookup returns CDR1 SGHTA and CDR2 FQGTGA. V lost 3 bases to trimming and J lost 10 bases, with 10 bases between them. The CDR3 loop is CASSLQGREQFF. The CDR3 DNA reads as TGTGCCAGCAGCTTGCAGGGCAGGGAGCAGTTCTTC. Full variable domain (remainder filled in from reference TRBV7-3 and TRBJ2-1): GAGVSQTPSNKVTEKGKYVELRCDPISGHTALYWYRQSLGQGPEFLIYFQGTGAADDSGLPNDRFFAVRPEGSVSTLKIQRTERGDSAVYLCASSLQGREQFFGPGTRLTVL.

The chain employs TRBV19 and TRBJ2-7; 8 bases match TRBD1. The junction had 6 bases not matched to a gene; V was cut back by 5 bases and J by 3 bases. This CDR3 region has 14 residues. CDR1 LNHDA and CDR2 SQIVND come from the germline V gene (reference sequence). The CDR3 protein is CASSARDRLYEQYF. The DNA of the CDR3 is TGTGCCAGTAGTGCCCGGGACAGGCTCTACGAGCAGTACTTC. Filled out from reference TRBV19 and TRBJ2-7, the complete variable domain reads DGGITQSPKYLFRKEGQNVTLSCEQNLNHDAMYWYRQDPGQGLRLIYYSQIVNDFQKGDIAEGYSVSREKKESFPLTVTSAQKNPTAFYLCASSARDRLYEQYFGPGTRLTVT.

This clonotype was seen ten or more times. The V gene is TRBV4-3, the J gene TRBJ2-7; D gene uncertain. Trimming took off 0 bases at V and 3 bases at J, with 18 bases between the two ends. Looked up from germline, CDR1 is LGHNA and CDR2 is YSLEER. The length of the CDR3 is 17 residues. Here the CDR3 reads CASSQDRSLGRIYEQYF. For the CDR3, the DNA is TGCGCCAGCAGCCAAGATCGGAGCCTGGGAAGGATCTACGAGCAGTACTTC.

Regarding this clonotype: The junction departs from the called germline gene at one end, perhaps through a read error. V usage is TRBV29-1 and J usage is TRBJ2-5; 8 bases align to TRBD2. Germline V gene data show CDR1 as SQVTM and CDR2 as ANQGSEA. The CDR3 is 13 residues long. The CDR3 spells CGVDRGGVETQYF. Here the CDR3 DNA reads TGCGGCGTAGATCGGGGGGGCGTGGAGACCCAGTACTTC. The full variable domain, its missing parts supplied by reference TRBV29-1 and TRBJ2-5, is SAVISQKPSRDICQRGTSLTIQCQVDSQVTMMFWYRQQPGQSLTLIATANQGSEATYESGFVIDKFPISRPNLTFSTLTVSNMSPEDSSIYLCGVDRGGVETQYFGPGTRLLVL.

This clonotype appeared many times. The CDR3 region is CATGTGLREQYF. CDR3 coding DNA: TGTGCAACCGGGACAGGGTTAAGGGAGCAGTACTTC. The chain employs TRBV28 and TRBJ2-7; 9 bases are shared with TRBD1. The CDR3 totals 12 residues. Looked up from germline, CDR1 is MDHEN and CDR2 is SYDVKM.